A single sample is the source of the 29 T cell receptor beta chains below, sequenced in a study of T cell responses to AZD1222 COVID-19 vaccine. Data came from immunoSEQ multiplex PCR; TCRdb stores just in-frame clones and leaves some out. This table holds more than 85,000 clones, 88% found once. The sample in question was peripheral blood, obtained 28 days after the second AZD1222 dose. These receptors were collected from an adult who received the AZD1222 COVID-19 vaccine.

This sequence joins TRBV4-1 and TRBJ2-5; 13 bases align to TRBD2. The CDR3 length is 17 residues. Germline CDR1 MGHRA, CDR2 YSYEKL. V gave up 4 bases and J gave up 2 bases; unmatched junction bases: 7. CDR3 bases: TGCGCCAGCAGCCCCCTACTAGCGGGAGGGGGGCAAGAGACCCAGTACTTC. Protein: CASSPLLAGGGQETQYF.

V and J are TRBV7-8 and TRBJ2-2; D uncertain. The ends were cut back, 5 bases at V and 7 bases at J, with 17 bases in the middle. The CDR3 has 15 amino acids. The germline V gene has CDR1 SGHVS and CDR2 FQNEAQ. The CDR3 is CASSPERPVGGELFF. The CDR3 DNA reads TGTGCCAGCAGCCCAGAAAGGCCGGTTGGCGGGGAGCTGTTTTTT.

This clone was observed a few times. The DNA for the CDR3 is TGTGCCAGCAGTCTTGTCGGGACAGGGGACACTGAAGCTTTCTTT. Translating it yields CASSLVGTGDTEAFF. V usage is TRBV5-5 and J usage is TRBJ1-1, with TRBD1 identical over 10 bases. Trimming at V came to 5 bases and at J to 3 bases, leaving 7 bases not matched to a gene. CDR1 is SGHKS, CDR2 YYEKEE, per germline (reference sequence). The CDR3 is made up of 15 amino acids.

The CDR3 DNA sequence: TGTGCCAGCTCATCGCAAACAGAAGCGCTCTATGGCTACACCTTC. It yields the protein CASSSQTEALYGYTF. The rearrangement uses TRBV18 and TRBJ1-2; D gene uncertain. The germline gives CDR1 KGHSH, CDR2 LQKENI. The CDR3 length is 15 residues. Trimming pared 5 bases from V and 4 bases from J, leaving 17 bases between.

This clone was picked up a small number of times. The J gene is TRBJ2-7, the V gene TRBV11-2; no clear D gene. This CDR3 has 13 amino acids. Deletions cut 0 bases from V and 6 bases from J, with 9 bases between. Germline values: CDR1 SGHAT, CDR2 FQNNGV. The CDR3 spells CASSLDRVGEQYF. Here the CDR3 DNA reads TGTGCCAGCAGCTTAGATCGAGTGGGCGAGCAGTACTTC.

This chain links TRBV19 with TRBJ1-1; D ambiguous. Germline loops: CDR1 LNHDA, CDR2 SQIVND (reference sequence). The CDR3 length is 16 residues. The V end was cut by 7 bases, the J end by 1 base, with 19 bases between. CDR3 loop: CASKDGSSIQNTEAFF. The CDR3 DNA reads TGTGCCAGTAAAGACGGCAGCAGCATTCAGAACACTGAAGCTTTCTTT.

CDR3 amino acids: CASSVGDRVNTEAFF. The CDR3 DNA is TGTGCCAGCAGCGTAGGGGATCGGGTGAACACTGAAGCTTTCTTT. The J gene is TRBJ1-1, the V gene TRBV9, with D unclear. The V gene lost 0 bases and the J gene lost 0 bases, with 9 bases spanning the gap. Germline values: CDR1 SGDLS, CDR2 YYNGEE. This CDR3 is built from 15 residues.

This chain connects TRBV7-2 to TRBJ2-5, with 8 bases fitting TRBD2. The V segment lost 6 bases and the J segment 2 bases; nucleotides outside the gene matches: 5. Germline CDR1 and CDR2: SGHTA and FQGNSA. The CDR3 has 14 residues. CDR3 in DNA: TGTGCCAGCAGTTTTGGCGGGGGGCAAGAGACCCAGTACTTC. Its protein is CASSFGGGQETQYF.

This rearrangement joins TRBV6-5 to TRBJ1-1; 7 nucleotides align to TRBD1. Germline assignment: CDR1 MNHEY and CDR2 SVGAGI. CDR3 length: 14 residues. The J segment lost 1 base and the V segment lost 8 bases, leaving 7 bases of the junction unmatched. The DNA of the CDR3 is TGTGCCAGCGCTGCCGGGACAGCGAACACTGAAGCTTTCTTT. This sequence encodes CASAAGTANTEAFF.

This clone was counted once. The chain carries TRBV4-1 and TRBJ1-5, with TRBD1 identical over 8 bases. The CDR3 runs 15 residues. The germline gives CDR1 MGHRA, CDR2 YSYEKL. J lost 10 bases, V lost 0 bases, and 8 bases had no gene match. The CDR3 spells CASSQEFTGGNPQHF. The DNA of the CDR3 is TGCGCCAGCAGCCAAGAATTCACAGGGGGAAATCCCCAGCATTTT.

CDR3 DNA: TGTGCCAGCAGCTTTAGACTTAGGTTAACTAGCACAGATACGCAGTATTTT. This sequence encodes CASSFRLRLTSTDTQYF. The rearrangement uses TRBV5-5 and TRBJ2-3; D is uncertain. The germline V and J ends were trimmed by 2 bases and 0 bases, with 16 bases remaining between them. The CDR3 contains 17 residues. Germline CDR1 SGHKS, CDR2 YYEKEE (reference sequence).

The chain joins TRBV7-2 to TRBJ2-7; no reliable D call. Looked up from germline, CDR1 is SGHTA and CDR2 is FQGNSA. The CDR3 contains 14 residues. Trimming took off 1 base at V and 3 bases at J, with 10 bases between the two ends. CDR3 coding DNA: TGTGCCAGCAGCTTAGTTCTGGAAGTCTACGAGCAGTACTTC. It is translated as CASSLVLEVYEQYF.

The chain has TRBV6-5 and TRBJ2-5; 9 bases are a match to TRBD1. The V gene end was trimmed by 6 bases and the J gene end by 0 bases; junction bases not matched to a gene: 5. The CDR3 contains 15 residues. CDR1 MNHEY and CDR2 SVGAGI come from the germline V gene. CDR3 region: CASRWTGENQETQYF. In DNA form, the CDR3 reads TGTGCCAGCAGATGGACAGGGGAGAACCAAGAGACCCAGTACTTC.

The CDR3 sequence is CASSRQGSDSPLHF. CDR3 sequence (DNA): TGTGCCAGCAGTCGACAGGGATCGGATTCACCCCTCCACTTT. The V call is TRBV6-5, the J call TRBJ1-6; 7 nucleotides align to TRBD1. The CDR3 runs to 14 residues. The V gene end was trimmed by 5 bases and the J gene end by 8 bases; junction bases not matched to a gene: 6. CDR1 is MNHEY and CDR2 is SVGAGI in the germline V gene.

V and J are TRBV7-9 and TRBJ1-2; tentatively, D is TRBD1 (5 bases). CDR3 length equals 14 residues. Trimming took off 5 bases at V and 4 bases at J, with 14 bases between the two ends. The germline V gene encodes CDR1 SEHNR and CDR2 FQNEAQ (reference sequence). This CDR3 is CASSPLTEIYGYTF. The CDR3, as DNA: TGTGCCAGCAGCCCTTTGACAGAAATCTATGGCTACACCTTC.

The chain has TRBV7-9 and TRBJ1-4; D remains unclear. V shed 2 bases and J shed 7 bases, with 11 bases lying between them. CDR3 length: 14 amino acids. CDR1 SEHNR and CDR2 FQNEAQ come from the germline V gene (reference sequence). DNA for the CDR3: TGTGCCAGCAGCTTATCTCCCCCCGGTGAAAAACTGTTTTTT. This translates into CASSLSPPGEKLFF.

The chain has TRBV5-8 and TRBJ1-1; D unresolved. Trimming stripped 0 bases from V and 7 bases from J, with 13 bases between. The CDR3 runs 14 residues. Germline-derived CDR1 and CDR2 are SGHTS and YDEGEE. CDR3 sequence reads: CASSLERRRNEAFF. DNA of the CDR3: TGTGCCAGCAGCTTGGAACGGAGACGAAATGAAGCTTTCTTT.

The J gene is TRBJ1-2, the V gene TRBV13; D is unclear. Germline V lookup: CDR1 PRHDT, CDR2 FYEKMQ (reference sequence). The CDR3 has 13 amino acids. Trimming cost V 3 bases and J 2 bases, with 7 bases left between them. The CDR3 reads CASSFNRNYGYTF. The CDR3 nucleotides are TGTGCCAGCAGCTTCAATCGGAACTATGGCTACACCTTC.

V gene TRBV7-3 combines with J gene TRBJ2-5; D is unresolved. Germline CDR1 is SGHTA and CDR2 is FQGTGA. Trimming took 5 bases from V and 1 from J, leaving 11 bases between them. The CDR3 runs to 14 residues. This CDR3 reads CASSPSAVQETQYF. The CDR3 bases are TGTGCCAGCAGCCCTTCGGCAGTCCAAGAGACCCAGTACTTC.

The count of this clone is one. The chain links TRBV25-1 to TRBJ1-2, with no clear D. CDR3 size: 15 residues. The germline CDR1 and CDR2 sequences are MGHDK and SYGVNS. The V and J ends lost 3 bases and 8 bases respectively, with 19 bases between them. CDR3 protein: CASSDPLSAVRGYTF. CDR3 DNA sequence: TGTGCCAGCAGTGATCCTCTATCGGCAGTACGCGGCTACACCTTC.

The chain recombines TRBV11-3 with TRBJ2-3; D perhaps matches TRBD2 (5 bases). The germline V and J ends were trimmed by 10 bases and 0 bases, with 11 bases remaining between them. There are 13 residues in the CDR3. Germline V gives CDR1 SGHNT, CDR2 YENEEA. The CDR3 DNA is TGTGCCAACGGGCGGGTGAGCACAGATACGCAGTATTTT. Encoded protein: CANGRVSTDTQYF. Filled out from reference TRBV11-3 and TRBJ2-3, the complete variable domain reads EAGVVQSPRYKIIEKKQPVAFWCNPISGHNTLYWYLQNLGQGPELLIRYENEEAVDDSQLPKDRFSAERLKGVDSTLKIQPAELGDSAVYLCANGRVSTDTQYFGPGTRLTVL.

The chain uses TRBV5-5 and TRBJ1-2; TRBD1 aligns across 7 bases. The CDR3 covers 17 residues. CDR1 SGHKS and CDR2 YYEKEE come from the germline V gene (reference sequence). V was pared by 0 bases and J by 0 bases, with 8 bases of the junction left unmatched. CDR3 DNA: TGTGCCAGCAGCTTGGTTGGAGGGGGCCCAACTAACTATGGCTACACCTTC. Translating gives CASSLVGGGPTNYGYTF.

The chain uses TRBV6-6 and TRBJ2-7; perhaps TRBD1 as D (6 bases). Looked up from germline, CDR1 is MNHNY and CDR2 is SVGAGI (reference sequence). The CDR3 has 14 amino acids. V was clipped by 5 bases and J by 3 bases, with 14 bases between them. CDR3 nucleotide sequence: TGTGCCAGCAGTCCACAGGGAAGGGGCTACGAGCAGTACTTC. It specifies CASSPQGRGYEQYF.

This clone has only one observation. CDR3 amino acids: CAWSVPRGTENTEAFF. As DNA, the CDR3 is TGTGCCTGGAGTGTACCCAGGGGGACTGAAAACACTGAAGCTTTCTTT. J is TRBJ1-1 and V is TRBV30, with 7 bases that match TRBD1. This CDR3 is 16 amino acids long. The germline gives CDR1 GTSNPN, CDR2 SVGIG (reference sequence). J was trimmed by 2 bases and V by 0 bases; bases with no gene match: 9.

The chain joins TRBV2 to TRBJ2-7, with D unresolved. This CDR3 comprises 13 residues. Germline CDR1 reads SNHLY; CDR2 reads FYNNEI. Trimming left V 7 bases short and J 0 bases short, with 10 bases between. Here the CDR3 DNA reads TGTGCCAGCAACACAGTCAGCTCCTACGAGCAGTACTTC. Its protein product is CASNTVSSYEQYF.

The V call is TRBV28, the J call TRBJ1-1; D ambiguous. V lost 6 bases to trimming and J lost 1 base, with 12 bases between them. There are 14 residues in the CDR3. CDR1 and CDR2 from the germline V gene are MDHEN and SYDVKM. CDR3 sequence (DNA): TGTGCCAGCAGAAGACAAGGGCCGAACACTGAAGCTTTCTTT. It yields the protein CASRRQGPNTEAFF. The full variable domain, completed using reference TRBV28 and TRBJ1-1, is DVKVTQSSRYLVKRTGEKVFLECVQDMDHENMFWYRQDPGLGLRLIYFSYDVKMKEKGDIPEGYSVSREKKERFSLILESASTNQTSMYLCASRRQGPNTEAFFGQGTRLTVV.

This rearrangement joins TRBV4-1 to TRBJ1-6, with D unclear. V was clipped by 1 base and J by 10 bases, with 8 bases between them. CDR3 length: 13 amino acids. CDR1 MGHRA and CDR2 YSYEKL come from the germline V gene. CDR3 loop: CASSQGIRSPLHF. The CDR3 coding sequence is TGCGCCAGCAGCCAAGGTATTCGGTCACCCCTCCACTTT.

The J gene is TRBJ2-3, the V gene TRBV6-6; 7 bases line up with TRBD1. The CDR3 covers 17 residues. CDR1 and CDR2 from the germline V gene are MNHNY and SVGAGI (reference sequence). After removal of 5 bases from V and 2 bases from J, the junction contained 13 bases not matched to a gene. CDR3 region: CASSRGTEQTPTDTQYF. The CDR3 DNA follows: TGTGCCAGCAGTCGAGGGACAGAACAAACCCCCACAGATACGCAGTATTTT.

This chain joins TRBV30 and TRBJ1-1; D call uncertain. CDR3 length equals 12 residues. Germline V gene data show CDR1 as GTSNPN and CDR2 as SVGIG (reference sequence). V lost 2 bases, J lost 13 bases, and 17 bases lay in between. The CDR3 DNA reads as TGTGCCTGGAGTAGTCCATCCCCGGGTGTTTTCTTT. Amino acids: CAWSSPSPGVFF.